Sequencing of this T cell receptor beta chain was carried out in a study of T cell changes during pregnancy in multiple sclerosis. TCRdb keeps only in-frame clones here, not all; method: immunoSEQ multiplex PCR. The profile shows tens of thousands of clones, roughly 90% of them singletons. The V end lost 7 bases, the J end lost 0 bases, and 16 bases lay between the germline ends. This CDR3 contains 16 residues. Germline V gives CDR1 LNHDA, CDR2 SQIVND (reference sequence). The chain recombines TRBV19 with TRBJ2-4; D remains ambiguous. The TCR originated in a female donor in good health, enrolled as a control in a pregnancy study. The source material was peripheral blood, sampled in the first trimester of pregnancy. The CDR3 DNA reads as TGTGCCAGTACCGAACAACCCCGATTAGCCAAAAACATTCAGTACTTC. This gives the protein CASTEQPRLAKNIQYF.